The rows below give T cell receptor beta chains drawn from one sample of a study of cytomegalovirus exposure and HLA in healthy donors. Some clones are missing from TCRdb's copy, which holds only in-frame ones; the method was immunoSEQ multiplex PCR. The repertoire holds about 140,000 clones, roughly 83% seen once, with around 3% in the top ten. The sequencing input was PBMCs. These receptors were obtained from a female donor in good health and CMV-seronegative. Both conserved end residues are part of each CDR3.

>TRBV5-1|TRBJ1-5
CASSLRGGGNQPQHF
>TRBV6-1|TRBJ2-5
CASSKGGGAETQYF
>TRBV27|TRBJ1-5
CASSYEFSNQPQHF
>TRBV11-1|TRBJ2-1
CASSFHTGSSYNEQFF
>TRBV5-1|TRBJ1-3
CASSLDRLISGNTIYF
>TRBV29-1|TRBJ2-3
CSVGRGGTTDTQYF
>TRBV7-2|TRBJ1-4
CASSLRDRVGLFF
>TRBV2|TRBJ1-2
CASRAGQANYGYTF
>TRBV7-2|TRBJ2-7
CASSLGQGLYEQYF
>TRBV7-6|TRBJ2-5
CASSSRETQYF
>TRBV28|TRBJ1-2
CASSLLNRGYGYTF
>TRBV6-1|TRBJ1-6
CASRRDRGLPLHF
>TRBV9|TRBJ2-3
CASSVRGGRSTDTQYF
>TRBV28|TRBJ2-5
CASTPGAQETQYF
>TRBV10-2|TRBJ2-7
CASREDYEQYF
>TRBV5-5|TRBJ2-7
CASSLAGGSYEQYF
>TRBV27|TRBJ1-1
CASHGSLRGLTEAFF
>TRBV7-8|TRBJ2-7
CASSFPTRFRTYEQYF
>TRBV21-1|TRBJ2-2
CASTEGGVGELFF
>TRBV7-9|TRBJ1-1
CASSFTGVWSEAFF
>TRBV7-2|TRBJ1-2
CASRLDTGDYGYTF
>TRBV5-1|TRBJ2-7
CASSLSQSIGEQYF
>TRBV5-1|TRBJ1-3
CASRDSAAGNTIYF
>TRBV27|TRBJ1-2
CASSLSQGLSYGYTF
>TRBV9|TRBJ1-5
CASSVGGGGNQPQHF
>TRBV29-1|TRBJ2-6
CSVTGPNSGANVLTF
>TRBV19|TRBJ2-3
CASMDRGLSGGATDTQYF
>TRBV4-1|TRBJ2-7
CASSHSGRADYEQYF
>TRBV11-3|TRBJ1-2
CASSSGLAGGYTF
>TRBV10-1|TRBJ2-5
CASRPLGRGSETQYF
>TRBV4-1|TRBJ2-5
CASSQDPGSALAQETQYF
>TRBV10-3|TRBJ2-5
CAISESRQGGETQYF
>TRBV7-2|TRBJ2-7
CAGDKREGLYEQYF
>TRBV29-1|-
CSAGGQSYYEQYF
>TRBV12-5|TRBJ2-3
CASGLVRLAGGIDTQYF
>TRBV5-6|TRBJ1-5
CASSPELSDMDDQPQHF
>TRBV6-5|TRBJ1-2
CASMLHSGAPYGYTF
>TRBV4-1|TRBJ1-2
CASSQVRDRRGYTF
>TRBV7-9|TRBJ2-1
CASIGQGSNEQFF
>TRBV19|TRBJ1-5
CASSIDYTRRAQHF
>TRBV4-1|TRBJ1-4
CASGQFAGGAGEKLFF
>TRBV7-9|TRBJ2-7
CASSLTGSPYEQYF
>TRBV5-1|TRBJ2-5
CASSLAGGPGETQYF
>TRBV4-1|TRBJ2-1
CASSQGFADEQFF
>TRBV5-4|TRBJ2-3
CASSFEPQGDTQYF